The 24 T cell receptor beta chains given below trace back to one sample, sequenced in a study of identical twins. TCRdb re-called the 5' RACE reads through MiXCR, storing one row per CDR3 protein. The repertoire holds roughly 1,500,000 distinct CDR3 sequences, under 35% seen once, with approximately 0.25% in the top ten. Sequences were obtained from cord blood. Receptor source: a newborn girl in good health.

This clonotype came up a few times. This chain joins TRBV24-1 and TRBJ2-5; D is perhaps TRBD2 (6 bases). The V gene's germline CDR1 is KGHDR and CDR2 SFDVKD. V gave up 6 bases and J gave up 5 bases, with 18 bases separating them. This CDR3 is built from 15 residues. The CDR3 sequence: CATSRTGTARETQYF. In nucleotides, the CDR3 is TGTGCCACCAGTAGAACCGGGACTGCAAGGGAGACCCAGTACTTC.

This clonotype was observed a few times. The J gene is TRBJ1-5, the V gene TRBV4-1; a weak D match, TRBD1 (5 bases). The CDR3 runs 16 residues. The V gene lost 4 bases and the J gene lost 3 bases, with 16 bases spanning the gap. CDR1 MGHRA and CDR2 YSYEKL come from the germline V gene. CDR3 in DNA: TGCGCCAGCAGCCGTTCAGGGAAGGGCTACAATCAGCCCCAGCATTTT. The encoded protein is CASSRSGKGYNQPQHF.

The table lists this clonotype with many counts. The gene calls are TRBV14 and TRBJ2-3; D is uncertain. V was trimmed by 4 bases and J by 0 bases, leaving 11 bases between them. Germline V gene lookup returns CDR1 SGHDN and CDR2 FVKESK. The CDR3 is 15 residues long. The CDR3 loop reads CASSPWVASTDTQYF. The CDR3 DNA follows: TGTGCCAGCAGCCCCTGGGTGGCCAGCACAGATACGCAGTATTTT.

The rearrangement links TRBV4-1 to TRBJ1-1; no clear D gene. CDR1 is MGHRA and CDR2 is YSYEKL in the germline V gene. The CDR3 is made up of 16 amino acids. With 5 bases removed from V and 0 bases from J, the gap between germline ends came to 16 bases. CDR3 nucleotide sequence: TGCGCCAGCAGCTCCGGTCGGCAGCCCTTGAACACTGAAGCTTTCTTT. Translated, it gives CASSSGRQPLNTEAFF.

This chain connects TRBV10-3 to TRBJ1-6; tentatively, D is TRBD1 (5 bases). V was clipped by 0 bases and J by 3 bases, with 9 bases between them. The CDR3 has 16 amino acids. Germline assignment: CDR1 ENHRY and CDR2 SYGVKD. CDR3 residues: CAISESPGIYNSPLHF. For the CDR3, the DNA is TGTGCCATCAGTGAGTCGCCAGGGATCTATAATTCACCCCTCCACTTT.

This clonotype has a handful of counts. The CDR3, as DNA: TGTGCCAGCAAAGCTAGCGGGATTATTGCAGATACGCAGTATTTT. Translation gives CASKASGIIADTQYF. The chain joins TRBV13 to TRBJ2-3, with 9 positions matching TRBD2. V was pared by 7 bases and J by 4 bases, with 9 bases of the junction left unmatched. Germline CDR1 reads PRHDT; CDR2 reads FYEKMQ (reference sequence). The CDR3 extends over 15 amino acids.

This clonotype was seen only a few times. The chain combines TRBV3-1 with TRBJ2-5; 7 positions match TRBD2. Germline CDR1 is LGHDT and CDR2 is YNNKEL (reference sequence). The V segment lost 5 bases and the J segment 2 bases; nucleotides outside the gene matches: 2. There are 13 residues in the CDR3. The CDR3 protein is CASSWGGQETQYF. The DNA of the CDR3 is TGTGCCAGCAGCTGGGGGGGGCAAGAGACCCAGTACTTC.

The chain carries TRBV20-1 and TRBJ2-1; weak D call: TRBD2 (6 bases). Trimming took off 0 bases at V and 10 bases at J, with 13 bases between the two ends. Germline lookup yields CDR1 DFQATT and CDR2 SNEGSKA (reference sequence). The CDR3 contains 13 residues. The CDR3 protein is CSARERGSYEQFF. CDR3 DNA sequence: TGCAGTGCTAGAGAGCGGGGAAGCTACGAGCAGTTCTTC.

This clonotype was seen only a few times. This chain connects TRBV5-1 to TRBJ2-1, with D perhaps matching TRBD1 (5 bases). Trimming removed 4 bases from V and 10 bases from J, with 12 bases in between. This CDR3 is built from 12 residues. The germline V gene encodes CDR1 SGHRS and CDR2 YFSETQ. The CDR3, as DNA: TGCGCCAGCAGCCCGCAGGGTAGGGAGCAGTTCTTC. Translating gives CASSPQGREQFF.

Only a few counts were recorded for this clonotype. This chain connects TRBV20-1 to TRBJ1-2; D is uncertain. Germline assignment: CDR1 DFQATT and CDR2 SNEGSKA (reference sequence). V lost 0 bases, J lost 0 bases, and 17 bases lay in between. The CDR3 covers 17 residues. The CDR3 region is CSARDPTDRSTNYGYTF. The CDR3 nucleotides read TGCAGTGCTAGAGATCCGACGGATAGATCTACTAACTATGGCTACACCTTC.

V gene TRBV15 combines with J gene TRBJ1-2; D not certain. Germline assignment: CDR1 LNHNV and CDR2 YYDKDF (reference sequence). The CDR3 totals 15 residues. V was shortened by 0 bases and J by 2 bases, with 10 bases between the two germline ends. The CDR3 loop reads CATSRDLGRNYGYTF. The CDR3, as DNA: TGTGCCACCAGCAGAGATCTCGGACGGAACTATGGCTACACCTTC. Looking up the rest from reference TRBV15 and TRBJ1-2 gives the full variable domain: DAMVIQNPRYQVTQFGKPVTLSCSQTLNHNVMYWYQQKSSQAPKLLFHYYDKDFNNEADTPDNFQSRRPNTSFCFLDIRSPGLGDTAMYLCATSRDLGRNYGYTFGSGTRLTVV.

This clonotype has more than one count but fewer than ten. This chain links TRBV24-1 with TRBJ2-1; the match to TRBD2 covers 9 bases. J lost 5 bases, V lost 4 bases, and 8 bases had no gene match. CDR3 size: 16 residues. Germline CDR1 KGHDR, CDR2 SFDVKD. The CDR3 here is CATSDRGRGIDNEQFF. The DNA of the CDR3 is TGTGCCACCAGTGACCGCGGGAGGGGGATTGACAATGAGCAGTTCTTC.

The chain carries TRBV5-1 and TRBJ2-3, with 9 bases that match TRBD1. V lost 3 bases to trimming and J lost 3 bases; unmatched junction nucleotides: 8. Germline V lookup: CDR1 SGHRS, CDR2 YFSETQ. This CDR3 is 16 amino acids long. CDR3 coding DNA: TGCGCCAGCAGCTGGGGGGACAGGGTGAGAACAGATACGCAGTATTTT. Amino acids: CASSWGDRVRTDTQYF.

The rearrangement joins TRBV12-3 or TRBV12-4 to TRBJ1-1; TRBD1 is a possible D gene (5 bases). V was pared by 6 bases and J by 4 bases, with 12 bases between. The CDR3 is 13 amino acids. For the CDR3, the DNA is TGTGCCAGCAGCTGGACAAGGGCCACTGAAGCTTTCTTT. Protein product: CASSWTRATEAFF.

This clonotype turned up a few times. The chain is built from TRBV7-2 and TRBJ2-1, with TRBD2 matching 12 bases. J gave up 9 bases and V 5 bases, and 8 bases lay outside the gene matches. The CDR3 has 15 amino acids. CDR1 and CDR2 from the germline V gene are SGHTA and FQGNSA. The CDR3 is CASSMTSGGLGEQFF. The CDR3 bases are TGTGCCAGCAGCATGACTAGCGGGGGTTTAGGTGAGCAGTTCTTC.

The V gene is TRBV12-3 or TRBV12-4, the J gene TRBJ1-3; D possibly corresponds to TRBD1 (5 bases). The CDR3 totals 15 residues. Trimming took off 4 bases at V and 0 bases at J, with 10 bases between the two ends. In DNA form, the CDR3 reads TGTGCCAGCAGTTCAACAGGTCTCTCTGGAAACACCATATATTTT. Protein: CASSSTGLSGNTIYF.

This clonotype was seen a few times. V is TRBV10-3 and J is TRBJ1-1, with 9 bases identical to TRBD1. The CDR3 has 17 residues. Trimming removed 4 bases from V and 3 bases from J; junction bases left unmatched: 12. Germline V lookup: CDR1 ENHRY, CDR2 SYGVKD. CDR3 region: CAISVWRKGQGDTEAFF. The CDR3 DNA reads as TGTGCCATCAGTGTGTGGCGGAAGGGACAGGGAGACACTGAAGCTTTCTTT.

V and J are TRBV10-2 and TRBJ2-7, with 7 positions matching TRBD2. CDR1 WSHSY and CDR2 SAAADI come from the germline V gene. J gave up 5 bases and V 6 bases, and 10 bases lay outside the gene matches. The CDR3 consists of 14 residues. The CDR3 region is CASSAGVWGDEQYF. CDR3 DNA sequence: TGCGCCAGCAGCGCGGGAGTTTGGGGGGACGAGCAGTACTTC.

This clonotype has just a few counts. The genes are TRBV7-2 and TRBJ1-1; 7 bases map to TRBD1. CDR3 length: 15 residues. Germline lookup yields CDR1 SGHTA and CDR2 FQGNSA. J gave up 1 base and V 2 bases, and 4 bases lay outside the gene matches. In DNA form, the CDR3 reads TGTGCCAGCAGCTTATGGGAGGGGGCGAACACTGAAGCTTTCTTT. Its protein product is CASSLWEGANTEAFF. Combining the CDR3 with reference TRBV7-2 and TRBJ1-1 gives the whole variable domain GAGVSQSPSNKVTEKGKDVELRCDPISGHTALYWYRQSLGQGLEFLIYFQGNSAPDKSGLPSDRFSAERTGGSVSTLTIQRTQQEDSAVYLCASSLWEGANTEAFFGQGTRLTVV.

This clonotype was recorded once. The chain is built from TRBV20-1 and TRBJ2-5, with 8 bases that match TRBD2. Germline CDR1 is DFQATT and CDR2 is SNEGSKA (reference sequence). The CDR3 loop spans 11 amino acids. In DNA form, the CDR3 reads TGCAGGGGGACTAGTAGGAATGAGCAGTACTTC. This codes for CRGTSRNEQYF.

V usage is TRBV5-1 and J usage is TRBJ2-2, with TRBD1 as a possible D gene (7 bases). CDR3 length equals 13 residues. Germline V gene data show CDR1 as SGHRS and CDR2 as YFSETQ. The ends were cut back, 10 bases at V and 3 bases at J, with 13 bases in the middle. CDR3 DNA sequence: TGCGCCTGCTTCAGGGGGGACACCGGGGAGCTGTTTTTT. Protein: CACFRGDTGELFF.

V and J are TRBV20-1 and TRBJ2-1; 12 bases agree with TRBD2. The CDR3 sequence is 18 residues long. CDR1 is DFQATT and CDR2 is SNEGSKA in the germline V gene (reference sequence). Trimming took 2 bases from V and 0 from J; bases not matched to a gene: 8. The CDR3 sequence: CSARYPGLAGSSYNEQFF. The DNA of the CDR3 is TGCAGTGCTAGATACCCCGGACTAGCGGGGTCCTCCTACAATGAGCAGTTCTTC.

This clonotype occurred a few times. The chain recombines TRBV9 with TRBJ2-3; 10 bases align to TRBD2. This CDR3 is built from 17 residues. Germline assignment: CDR1 SGDLS and CDR2 YYNGEE. J was trimmed by 1 base and V by 1 base; bases with no gene match: 6. CDR3 loop: CASSVFRGTSGTDTQYF. The CDR3 nucleotides are TGTGCCAGCAGCGTATTCCGCGGGACTAGCGGCACAGATACGCAGTATTTT.

This clonotype was seen more than once but under ten times. J is TRBJ1-2 and V is TRBV20-1, with a tentative D call TRBD1 (6 bases). The CDR3 is 18 residues long. Between the trimmed V and J ends, which lost 5 bases and 0 bases, there was a span of 25 bases. In germline, CDR1 is DFQATT, CDR2 SNEGSKA (reference sequence). In DNA, the CDR3 is TGCAGTGCTCCGCACTTCGTACTACAGGGAAGGACTAACTATGGCTACACCTTC. Translating gives CSAPHFVLQGRTNYGYTF.